This passage covers 14 T cell receptor beta chains from one sample sequenced in a study of glioma-infiltrating T cells. TCR alpha and beta CDR3 regions were amplified from RNA using iRepertoire nested multiplex PCR. One entry per CDR3 protein, called by TCRdb with MiXCR from the multiplex PCR reads. Of about 180,000 distinct CDR3 sequences listed, 43% are singletons. Source material: glioma tissue, nonneoplastic brain tissue, or PBMCs (not recorded which). The source of these receptors is a human donor with low-grade glioma or glioblastoma, undergoing nonglioma brain surgery, or in good health (not recorded which).

The V gene is TRBV6-1, the J gene TRBJ2-7; TRBD1 aligns across 9 bases. The V segment lost 6 bases and the J segment 6 bases; nucleotides outside the gene matches: 15. Germline V gene sequence: CDR1 MNHNS, CDR2 SASEGT. CDR3 length equals 16 residues. CDR3 sequence (DNA): TGTGCCAGCAGCCAGAGTCGGGACAGGGTGAATGGCGAGCAGTACTTC. Protein sequence: CASSQSRDRVNGEQYF.

This clonotype came up once. The chain combines TRBV19 with TRBJ1-5; D is undetermined. CDR1 is LNHDA and CDR2 is SQIVND in the germline V gene (reference sequence). This CDR3 is built from 15 residues. In DNA, the CDR3 is TGTGACAGCGTCACAAGGCCTTATAGCAATCAGCCCCAGCATTTT. This translates into CDSVTRPYSNQPQHF.

This clonotype showed up many times. The chain is built from TRBV28 and TRBJ2-7; 7 nucleotides align to TRBD2. The J segment lost 2 bases and the V segment lost 5 bases, leaving 9 bases of the junction unmatched. CDR3 length: 15 residues. Germline V gene sequence: CDR1 MDHEN, CDR2 SYDVKM. The CDR3 here is CASSPMAGVTYEQYF. The CDR3 bases are TGTGCCAGCAGTCCCATGGCGGGAGTAACCTACGAGCAGTACTTC.

This clonotype was seen at least ten times. The chain couples TRBV12-3 or TRBV12-4 to TRBJ1-1, with D perhaps TRBD1 (5 bases). The CDR3 is 13 amino acids. Trimming cost V 3 bases and J 3 bases, with 8 bases left between them. CDR3 DNA sequence: TGTGCCAGCAGTTTGGACACGTACACTGAAGCTTTCTTT. It codes for CASSLDTYTEAFF.

The rearrangement links TRBV7-9 to TRBJ2-7; TRBD2 agrees at 7 bases. Germline V gene sequence: CDR1 SEHNR, CDR2 FQNEAQ (reference sequence). The length of the CDR3 is 15 residues. Germline trimming cut 5 bases from V and 0 bases from J; bases unmatched to any gene: 7. The CDR3 coding sequence is TGTGCCAGCAGCCGATGGGGGGGGACCTCCTACGAGCAGTACTTC. Translating it yields CASSRWGGTSYEQYF.

Comments on this clonotype: A much larger clone differs by one base, so this may be a read error. This chain links TRBV20-1 with TRBJ2-7; 7 nucleotides agree with TRBD1. The CDR3 is made up of 16 amino acids. CDR1 is DFQATT and CDR2 is SNEGSKA in the germline V gene (reference sequence). In nucleotides, the CDR3 is TGCAGTGCTAGAGATTTGGCGGAGACAGGGATTCACGAGCGGTACTTC. Translating gives CSARDLAETGIHERYF.

In regard to this clonotype: A much more abundant neighbour one base away suggests this may be a read error. This rearrangement joins TRBV6-2 or TRBV6-3 to TRBJ2-1; D unclear. V shed 7 bases and J shed 3 bases, with 19 bases lying between them. Germline V gives CDR1 MNHEY, CDR2 SVGEGT. The CDR3 loop spans 16 amino acids. CDR3 loop: CASIPQAEWFYNEQFF. DNA for the CDR3: TGTGCCAGCATCCCCCAGGCAGAATGGTTCTACAATGAGCAGTTCTTC.

Ten or more counts support this clonotype. The chain couples TRBV7-7 to TRBJ2-3, with 10 positions matching TRBD2. V lost 3 bases, J lost 4 bases, and 4 bases stayed unmatched. Germline V lookup: CDR1 SSHAT, CDR2 FNYEAQ (reference sequence). The CDR3 is 15 amino acids. CDR3 residues: CASSLISGRPDTQYF. In nucleotides, the CDR3 is TGTGCCAGCAGCTTGATTAGCGGGAGGCCAGATACGCAGTATTTT.

In its sample, this clonotype was seen a few times. A much larger clone is a single base away; this may be a read error. The V gene is TRBV20-1, the J gene TRBJ2-7; 7 bases are a match to TRBD1. Trimming at V came to 4 bases and at J to 5 bases, leaving 2 bases not matched to a gene. The CDR3 loop spans 11 amino acids. The germline gives CDR1 DFQATT, CDR2 SNEGSKA (reference sequence). The CDR3 reads CSANRGNEQYF. CDR3 in DNA: TGCAGTGCTAACAGGGGCAACGAGCAGTACTTC.

There are many counts of this clonotype. CDR3: CASSGLAPYEQYF. The CDR3 nucleotides read TGTGCCAGCAGTGGACTAGCACCCTACGAGCAGTACTTC. The gene calls are TRBV28 and TRBJ2-7, with 8 bases identical to TRBD2. Looked up from germline, CDR1 is MDHEN and CDR2 is SYDVKM. The CDR3 contains 13 residues. Unmatched junction bases numbered 2, after V lost 5 bases and J lost 2 bases.

This chain joins TRBV19 and TRBJ2-7; 8 bases align to TRBD1. With 5 bases clipped from V and 5 bases from J, the junction kept 5 bases outside the gene matches. CDR3 size: 13 residues. Germline V lookup: CDR1 LNHDA, CDR2 SQIVND (reference sequence). In DNA, the CDR3 is TGTGCCAGTAGTCCGGACAGGGAAGACGAGCAGTACTTC. Encoded protein: CASSPDREDEQYF.

The gene calls are TRBV30 and TRBJ1-2, with TRBD1 matching 7 bases. The CDR3 loop spans 12 amino acids. Germline CDR1 GTSNPN, CDR2 SVGIG (reference sequence). V lost 7 bases, J lost 1 base, and 3 bases stayed unmatched. CDR3 sequence reads: CALGQLNYGYTF. The CDR3 DNA sequence: TGTGCCTTGGGACAGCTTAACTATGGCTACACCTTC.

About this clonotype itself: At one end the junction does not follow the germline gene, possibly because of a read error. V and J are TRBV20-1 and TRBJ1-5, with a tentative D call TRBD1 (6 bases). CDR1 and CDR2 from the germline V gene are DFQATT and SNEGSKA (reference sequence). The CDR3 extends over 17 amino acids. Here the CDR3 DNA reads TGCAGTGCTAGAGATGACAGGACAAACCCCTTCAATAAGCCCCAGCATTTT. This sequence encodes CSARDDRTNPFNKPQHF.

This chain connects TRBV28 to TRBJ2-1, with 7 bases that match TRBD2. CDR1 is MDHEN and CDR2 is SYDVKM in the germline V gene. Trimming removed 4 bases from V and 9 bases from J; junction bases left unmatched: 12. CDR3 length equals 15 residues. CDR3 in DNA: TGTGCCAGCAGTTCCCACGTTGGGCTAGCGGTTGAGCAGTTCTTC. Translating gives CASSSHVGLAVEQFF. Supplemented by reference TRBV28 and TRBJ2-1, the full variable domain reads DVKVTQSSRYLVKRTGEKVFLECVQDMDHENMFWYRQDPGLGLRLIYFSYDVKMKEKGDIPEGYSVSREKKERFSLILESASTNQTSMYLCASSSHVGLAVEQFFGPGTRLTVL.